The next 32 T cell receptor beta chains were all read from a single sample in a study of shared clonotypes between healthy human individuals. Sequenced by immunoSEQ multiplex PCR; TCRdb stores in-frame clones only, minus some. The repertoire holds 1.5 million to 2.5 million clones, 85% to 95% seen once, with roughly 1.2% in the top ten. It was CD45RO-negative cells, positively selected for CCR7, that made up naive CD8 cells, with terminally differentiated effector memory CD45RA+ cells excluded. Sequencing was performed on naive CD8+ T cells sorted from blood. Source of these receptors: a man aged 18 to 29 in good health.

The rearrangement uses TRBV28 and TRBJ2-7, with 11 positions matching TRBD1. V dropped 5 bases and J dropped 2; count of bases not matched to a gene: 8. Germline lookup yields CDR1 MDHEN and CDR2 SYDVKM. The CDR3 sequence is 16 residues long. In DNA, the CDR3 is TGTGCCAGCAGTCCCCCGTGGACAGGGGGCGCCTACGAGCAGTACTTC. As protein: CASSPPWTGGAYEQYF.

V is TRBV9 and J is TRBJ1-1; no clear D. The CDR3 consists of 13 residues. The V and J ends lost 2 bases and 0 bases respectively, with 5 bases between them. Germline V gene sequence: CDR1 SGDLS, CDR2 YYNGEE. The CDR3 sequence is CASSVFLNTEAFF. CDR3 DNA: TGTGCCAGCAGCGTGTTCCTGAACACTGAAGCTTTCTTT.

This chain joins TRBV28 and TRBJ1-4; perhaps TRBD1 as D (6 bases). This CDR3 spans 16 amino acids. The V end lost 8 bases, the J end lost 8 bases, and 24 bases lay between the germline ends. Germline V gives CDR1 MDHEN, CDR2 SYDVKM. Written as DNA, the CDR3 is TGTGCCAGCGGGGGGGCAGTTCTACTCTCCAACGAAAAACTGTTTTTT. This translates into CASGGAVLLSNEKLFF.

This clone has a single count. Other DNA sequences of this sample code for an identical CDR3. The chain couples TRBV5-6 to TRBJ1-1, with D uncertain. The CDR3 consists of 11 residues. V was clipped by 0 bases and J by 8 bases, with 5 bases between them. Germline V lookup: CDR1 SGHDT, CDR2 YYEEEE. CDR3 residues: CASSLGVEAFF. CDR3 nucleotide sequence: TGTGCCAGCAGCTTGGGGGTCGAAGCTTTCTTT.

The chain links TRBV2 to TRBJ2-7, with D possibly being TRBD1 (6 bases). The CDR3 covers 14 residues. V lost 3 bases, J lost 6 bases, and 15 bases lay in between. Germline-derived CDR1 and CDR2 are SNHLY and FYNNEI. The CDR3 spells CASSDFRRGSEQYF. CDR3 nucleotides: TGTGCCAGCAGTGACTTCCGCAGGGGCAGCGAGCAGTACTTC.

The J gene is TRBJ1-1, the V gene TRBV23-1, with no clear D. TRBV23-1 is marked as an open reading frame, function uncertain. The CDR3 is 15 residues long. The germline V and J ends were trimmed by 0 bases and 4 bases, with 12 bases remaining between them. CDR3: CASSQSFPAGTEAFF. The CDR3 DNA reads as TGCGCCAGCAGTCAATCATTCCCAGCGGGCACTGAAGCTTTCTTT.

As concerns this clone: The same CDR3 arises from other DNA sequences in this sample as well. The gene calls are TRBV7-9 and TRBJ2-2, with a possible D match to TRBD1 (7 bases). CDR3 size: 15 residues. In germline, CDR1 is SEHNR, CDR2 FQNEAQ (reference sequence). Trimming shortened V by 2 bases and J by 5 bases, and 12 bases separated the two germline ends. CDR3 amino acids: CASSLTGAGTGELFF. The CDR3 DNA reads TGTGCCAGCAGCTTAACAGGGGCGGGGACCGGGGAGCTGTTTTTT.

The chain uses TRBV18 and TRBJ1-1; D may be TRBD1 (5 bases). The CDR3 extends over 14 amino acids. The V end was cut by 3 bases, the J end by 1 base, with 9 bases between. CDR1 KGHSH and CDR2 LQKENI come from the germline V gene. Here the CDR3 DNA reads TGTGCCAGCTCACCTTCCGACAGGAACACTGAAGCTTTCTTT. This gives the protein CASSPSDRNTEAFF. Complete variable domain (other parts from reference TRBV18 and TRBJ1-1): NAGVMQNPRHLVRRRGQEARLRCSPMKGHSHVYWYRQLPEEGLKFMVYLQKENIIDESGMPKERFSAEFPKEGPSILRIQQVVRGDSAAYFCASSPSDRNTEAFFGQGTRLTVV.

The CDR3: CASSWILNSPSYEQYF. The CDR3 coding sequence is TGTGCCAGTAGTTGGATTTTGAACAGTCCTTCCTACGAGCAGTACTTC. The V call is TRBV19, the J call TRBJ2-7, with D unresolved. V lost 5 bases to trimming and J lost 1 base, with 18 bases between them. Germline V gene data show CDR1 as LNHDA and CDR2 as SQIVND (reference sequence). The CDR3 extends over 16 amino acids.

The V gene is TRBV27, the J gene TRBJ2-1; possible D gene TRBD1, 6 bases. The CDR3 extends over 15 amino acids. With 5 bases removed from V and 4 bases from J, the gap between germline ends came to 15 bases. Germline loops: CDR1 MNHEY, CDR2 SMNVEV (reference sequence). Written as DNA, the CDR3 is TGTGCCAGCAGTGTCGACAGGACCTTTTACAATGAGCAGTTCTTC. It is translated as CASSVDRTFYNEQFF.

This clone was recorded only once. The CDR3, as DNA: TGTGCCAGCAGGGGCCCCCAGCGGGAGCGGTACGAGCAGTACTTC. Its protein product is CASRGPQRERYEQYF. The chain has TRBV6-5 and TRBJ2-7; 8 positions match TRBD2. The germline V gene has CDR1 MNHEY and CDR2 SVGAGI. The length of the CDR3 is 15 residues. The V gene end was trimmed by 6 bases and the J gene end by 4 bases; junction bases not matched to a gene: 11.

Details on this clone: The same CDR3 can be traced to other DNA sequences in this sample. The chain employs TRBV27 and TRBJ2-7, with 12 positions matching TRBD2. The CDR3 consists of 15 residues. Germline CDR1 and CDR2: MNHEY and SMNVEV (reference sequence). V shed 5 bases and J 3 bases; nucleotides not matched to a gene: 5. The DNA of the CDR3 is TGTGCCAGCAGTACCCTAGCGGGGGGGGGCTACGAGCAGTACTTC. Residues: CASSTLAGGGYEQYF.

The chain has TRBV6-1 and TRBJ1-5, with D possibly being TRBD1 (6 bases). The CDR3 has 16 amino acids. Trimming shortened V by 4 bases and J by 1 base, and 14 bases separated the two germline ends. Germline CDR1 is MNHNS and CDR2 is SASEGT. The CDR3 DNA follows: TGTGCCAGCAGTGCAGGCAAGGGGGTAAGCAATCAGCCCCAGCATTTT. Translation gives CASSAGKGVSNQPQHF.

The V gene is TRBV7-6, the J gene TRBJ1-1; unclear D gene. V was cut by 1 base and J by 0 bases, with 9 bases left in between. This CDR3 spans 15 amino acids. Germline loops: CDR1 SGHVS, CDR2 FNYEAQ. CDR3 residues: CASSLEATLNTEAFF. CDR3 DNA: TGTGCCAGCAGCTTAGAAGCGACGTTGAACACTGAAGCTTTCTTT. The whole variable domain, remainder taken from reference TRBV7-6 and TRBJ1-1, is GAGVSQSPRYKVTKRGQDVALRCDPISGHVSLYWYRQALGQGPEFLTYFNYEAQQDKSGLPNDRFSAERPEGSISTLTIQRTEQRDSAMYRCASSLEATLNTEAFFGQGTRLTVV.

This clone was seen just once. The rearrangement links TRBV9 to TRBJ2-1; 13 bases match TRBD2. V dropped 3 bases and J dropped 9; count of bases not matched to a gene: 12. The CDR3 runs to 17 residues. CDR1 is SGDLS and CDR2 is YYNGEE in the germline V gene. Here the CDR3 reads CASSAALGGLAGPEQFF. The CDR3 nucleotides are TGTGCCAGCAGCGCCGCCCTAGGGGGACTAGCGGGGCCTGAGCAGTTCTTC.

This chain joins TRBV2 and TRBJ2-7; the D gene could be TRBD1 or TRBD2 (5 bases each). V lost 2 bases and J 2 bases, leaving 16 bases between the germline ends. Germline CDR1 is SNHLY and CDR2 is FYNNEI. This CDR3 has 16 residues. In nucleotides, the CDR3 is TGTGCCAGCAGTGAAAAGGGGCAGGGAGTCCCCTACGAGCAGTACTTC. This gives the protein CASSEKGQGVPYEQYF. The whole variable domain, remainder taken from reference TRBV2 and TRBJ2-7, is EPEVTQTPSHQVTQMGQEVILRCVPISNHLYFYWYRQILGQKVEFLVSFYNNEISEKSEIFDDQFSVERPDGSNFTLKIRSTKLEDSAMYFCASSEKGQGVPYEQYFGPGTRLTVT.

V and J are TRBV27 and TRBJ2-7, with 9 bases lining up with TRBD2. This CDR3 spans 15 amino acids. The trim removed 1 base at V and 5 bases at J, leaving 6 bases unmatched. Germline values: CDR1 MNHEY, CDR2 SMNVEV (reference sequence). CDR3 loop: CASSLLGGGAHEQYF. In DNA form, the CDR3 reads TGTGCCAGCAGTTTATTGGGCGGGGGGGCCCACGAGCAGTACTTC.

The rearrangement links TRBV5-4 to TRBJ2-1; TRBD2 matches at 9 bases. The V gene's germline CDR1 is SGHNT and CDR2 YYREEE (reference sequence). Trimming at V came to 7 bases and at J to 7 bases, leaving 15 bases not matched to a gene. The CDR3 extends over 16 amino acids. The CDR3, as DNA: TGTGCCAGCTCGGACGGGGTAGCGGGGGCCCTGAATGAGCAGTTCTTC. This gives the protein CASSDGVAGALNEQFF. Together with reference TRBV5-4 and TRBJ2-1, the CDR3 gives the full variable domain: ETGVTQSPTHLIKTRGQQVTLRCSSQSGHNTVSWYQQALGQGPQFIFQYYREEENGRGNFPPRFSGLQFPNYSSELNVNALELDDSALYLCASSDGVAGALNEQFFGPGTRLTVL.

This clone was found a few times. The J gene is TRBJ2-7, the V gene TRBV16, with TRBD1 as a possible D gene (6 bases). CDR1 is KGHSY, CDR2 FQNENV, per germline. This CDR3 contains 15 residues. V was cut by 0 bases and J by 3 bases, with 12 bases left in between. CDR3 residues: CASSQSLTGFYEQYF. As DNA, the CDR3 is TGTGCCAGCAGCCAATCACTCACAGGGTTCTACGAGCAGTACTTC. Supplemented by reference TRBV16 and TRBJ2-7, the full variable domain reads GEEVAQTPKHLVRGEGQKAKLYCAPIKGHSYVFWYQQVLKNEFKFLISFQNENVFDETGMPKERFSAKCLPNSPCSLEIQATKLEDSAVYFCASSQSLTGFYEQYFGPGTRLTVT.

The gene calls are TRBV6-5 and TRBJ2-1, with 8 bases fitting TRBD2. CDR1 is MNHEY, CDR2 SVGAGI, per germline. V was pared by 6 bases and J by 4 bases, with 8 bases of the junction left unmatched. The CDR3 is 15 residues long. CDR3 DNA: TGTGCCAGCAGCGATTCGGGACTAGGATACAATGAGCAGTTCTTC. Its translation: CASSDSGLGYNEQFF.

This clone showed up just once. The V and J genes are TRBV11-2 and TRBJ1-5, with D hard to call. Trimming removed 5 bases at V and 3 bases at J, with 8 bases between. CDR1 and CDR2 (germline): SGHAT, FQNNGV. The CDR3 has 13 amino acids. In DNA form, the CDR3 reads TGTGCCAGCAGCAACAGTCTCAATCAGCCCCAGCATTTT. It is translated as CASSNSLNQPQHF.

As regards this clone: A much larger clone sits a single nucleotide away, making a read error possible. Other DNA sequences from this sample encode an identical CDR3 as well. The CDR3: CASSPGTSGAYEQYF. Written as DNA, the CDR3 is TGTGCCAGCAGCCCCGGGACTAGCGGGGCCTACGAGCAGTACTTC. The chain couples TRBV9 to TRBJ2-7; 13 positions match TRBD2. The V and J ends lost 4 bases and 2 bases, in that order; junction bases with no gene match: 3. The germline gives CDR1 SGDLS, CDR2 YYNGEE. The CDR3 spans 15 residues.

The DNA for the CDR3 is TGCGCCAGCAGTCGGGACAGCTCCTACAATGAGCAGTTCTTC. It specifies CASSRDSSYNEQFF. The gene calls are TRBV10-1 and TRBJ2-1; 7 bases align to TRBD1. CDR1 and CDR2 (germline): WNHNN, SYGVQD (reference sequence). The CDR3 totals 14 residues. With 5 bases clipped from V and 0 bases from J, the junction kept 1 base outside the gene matches.

Turning to this clone: Other DNA sequences within the sample encode an identical CDR3. The chain joins TRBV6-6 to TRBJ2-7, with TRBD1 identical over 7 bases. The V segment lost 0 bases and the J segment 3 bases; nucleotides outside the gene matches: 2. CDR1 MNHNY and CDR2 SVGAGI come from the germline V gene (reference sequence). The CDR3 is 14 residues long. CDR3 sequence: CASSYSGGGYEQYF. The CDR3 DNA reads as TGTGCCAGCAGTTACTCAGGGGGCGGCTACGAGCAGTACTTC.

This clone was observed once. V usage is TRBV11-2 and J usage is TRBJ2-7; 9 nucleotides line up with TRBD2. Germline V gene lookup returns CDR1 SGHAT and CDR2 FQNNGV. J lost 6 bases, V lost 3 bases, and 6 bases had no gene match. CDR3 length equals 14 residues. In nucleotides, the CDR3 is TGTGCCAGCAGCTTGCTAGCGGGACAAATCGAGCAGTACTTC. It is translated as CASSLLAGQIEQYF.

About this clone itself: In the same sample, other DNA sequences code for this CDR3. The gene calls are TRBV6-6 and TRBJ2-5; D gene uncertain. Germline values: CDR1 MNHNY, CDR2 SVGAGI (reference sequence). The CDR3 is made up of 12 amino acids. The V and J ends lost 0 bases and 4 bases respectively, with 3 bases between them. The CDR3 region has the DNA TGTGCCAGCAGTTACTCTTTAGAGACCCAGTACTTC. Its protein is CASSYSLETQYF.

V usage is TRBV28 and J usage is TRBJ2-3, with D hard to call. The V and J ends lost 5 bases and 2 bases respectively, with 11 bases between them. The CDR3 is made up of 14 amino acids. The germline V gene encodes CDR1 MDHEN and CDR2 SYDVKM. The CDR3 DNA reads TGTGCCAGCAGTCCCTTCCCGACCACAGATACGCAGTATTTT. The encoded protein is CASSPFPTTDTQYF.

The chain combines TRBV4-3 with TRBJ2-7; possible D gene TRBD2, 5 bases. The CDR3 loop spans 15 amino acids. Germline V gives CDR1 LGHNA, CDR2 YSLEER. Trimming cost V 3 bases and J 1 base, with 13 bases left between them. CDR3 in amino acids: CASSQGPAVSYEQYF. The CDR3 nucleotides read TGCGCCAGCAGCCAGGGCCCAGCGGTATCCTACGAGCAGTACTTC.

The chain has TRBV29-1 and TRBJ2-2; no clear D. Germline V gives CDR1 SQVTM, CDR2 ANQGSEA. The V end lost 4 bases, the J end lost 0 bases, and 9 bases lay between the germline ends. The CDR3 spans 14 residues. CDR3 amino acids: CSVVGDSNTGELFF. The DNA for the CDR3 is TGCAGCGTTGTAGGTGACTCGAACACCGGGGAGCTGTTTTTT.

The genes are TRBV7-6 and TRBJ2-7, with a tentative D call TRBD2 (5 bases). V was clipped by 1 base and J by 2 bases, with 21 bases between them. Per the germline V gene, CDR1 is SGHVS and CDR2 is FNYEAQ. The CDR3 is made up of 18 amino acids. The chain's CDR3 is CASSLEPPPGESTYEQYF. For the CDR3, the DNA is TGTGCCAGCAGCTTAGAACCCCCACCCGGGGAATCAACCTACGAGCAGTACTTC.

About this clone: Other DNA sequences in this specimen translate into the identical CDR3. This rearrangement joins TRBV6-5 to TRBJ1-1; a possible D gene is TRBD1 (6 bases). This CDR3 comprises 14 residues. V shed 2 bases and J shed 1 base, with 8 bases lying between them. Germline assignment: CDR1 MNHEY and CDR2 SVGAGI. The CDR3 loop reads CASSYLGGNTEAFF. CDR3 coding DNA: TGTGCCAGCAGTTACCTAGGGGGGAACACTGAAGCTTTCTTT.

CDR3 loop: CASSQDRGNEKLFF. Here the CDR3 DNA reads TGTGCCAGCAGCCAGGACAGGGGCAATGAAAAACTGTTTTTT. The chain joins TRBV5-4 to TRBJ1-4; 9 bases map to TRBD1. Germline trimming cut 4 bases from V and 5 bases from J; bases unmatched to any gene: 3. The germline CDR1 and CDR2 sequences are SGHNT and YYREEE (reference sequence). This CDR3 contains 14 residues. Supplemented by reference TRBV5-4 and TRBJ1-4, the full variable domain reads ETGVTQSPTHLIKTRGQQVTLRCSSQSGHNTVSWYQQALGQGPQFIFQYYREEENGRGNFPPRFSGLQFPNYSSELNVNALELDDSALYLCASSQDRGNEKLFFGSGTQLSVL.